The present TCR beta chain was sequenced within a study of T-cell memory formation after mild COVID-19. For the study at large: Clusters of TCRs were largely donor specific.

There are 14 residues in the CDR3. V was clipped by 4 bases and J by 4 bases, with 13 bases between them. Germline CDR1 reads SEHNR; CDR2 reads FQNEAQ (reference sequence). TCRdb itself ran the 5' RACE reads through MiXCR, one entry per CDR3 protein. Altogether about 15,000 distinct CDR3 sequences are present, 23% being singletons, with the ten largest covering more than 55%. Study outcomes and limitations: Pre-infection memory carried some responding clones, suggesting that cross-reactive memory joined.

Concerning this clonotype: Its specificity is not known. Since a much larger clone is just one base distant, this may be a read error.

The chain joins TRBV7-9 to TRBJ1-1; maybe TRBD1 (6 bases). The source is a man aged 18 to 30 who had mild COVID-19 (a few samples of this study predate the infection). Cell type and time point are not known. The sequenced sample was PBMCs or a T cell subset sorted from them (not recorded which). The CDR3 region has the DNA TGTGCCAGCAGCTGGGGACATGGGGCCACTGAAGCTTTCTTT. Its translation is CASSWGHGATEAFF. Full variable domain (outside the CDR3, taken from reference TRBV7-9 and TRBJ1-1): DTGVSQNPRHKITKRGQNVTFRCDPISEHNRLYWYRQTLGQGPEFLTYFQNEAQLEKSRLLSDRFSAERPKGSFSTLEIQRTEQGDSAMYLCASSWGHGATEAFFGQGTRLTVV.